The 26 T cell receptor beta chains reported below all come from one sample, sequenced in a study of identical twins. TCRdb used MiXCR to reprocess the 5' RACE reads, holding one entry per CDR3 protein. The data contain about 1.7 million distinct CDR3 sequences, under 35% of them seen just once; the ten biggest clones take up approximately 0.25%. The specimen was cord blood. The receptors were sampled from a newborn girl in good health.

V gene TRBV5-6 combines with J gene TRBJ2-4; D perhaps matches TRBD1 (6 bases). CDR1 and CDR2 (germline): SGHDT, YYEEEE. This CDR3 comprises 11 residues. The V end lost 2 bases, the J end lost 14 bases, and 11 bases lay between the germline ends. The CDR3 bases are TGTGCCAGCAGCTTAACAGGGTGGGAGTACTTC. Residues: CASSLTGWEYF.

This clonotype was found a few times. In nucleotides, the CDR3 is TGTGCCATCAATCCAGGGGGAAACGAGCAGTACTTC. Encoded protein: CAINPGGNEQYF. V is TRBV10-3 and J is TRBJ2-7; 7 bases match TRBD1. J lost 5 bases, V lost 7 bases, and 5 bases had no gene match. The CDR3 contains 12 residues. The germline CDR1 and CDR2 sequences are ENHRY and SYGVKD.

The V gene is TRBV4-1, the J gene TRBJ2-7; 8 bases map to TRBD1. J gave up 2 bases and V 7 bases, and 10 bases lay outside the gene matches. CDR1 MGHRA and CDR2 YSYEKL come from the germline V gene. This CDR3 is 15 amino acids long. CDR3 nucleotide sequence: TGCGCCAGCACCTCCTATCCGGGACAGGCCTACGAGCAGTACTTC. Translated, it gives CASTSYPGQAYEQYF.

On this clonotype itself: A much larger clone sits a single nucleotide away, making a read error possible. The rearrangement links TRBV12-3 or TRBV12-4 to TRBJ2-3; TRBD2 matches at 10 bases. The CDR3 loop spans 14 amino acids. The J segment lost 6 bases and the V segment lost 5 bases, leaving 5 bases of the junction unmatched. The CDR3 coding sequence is TGTGCCAGCAGTCGGATTAGCGGGGGGGATACGCAGTATTTT. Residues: CASSRISGGDTQYF.

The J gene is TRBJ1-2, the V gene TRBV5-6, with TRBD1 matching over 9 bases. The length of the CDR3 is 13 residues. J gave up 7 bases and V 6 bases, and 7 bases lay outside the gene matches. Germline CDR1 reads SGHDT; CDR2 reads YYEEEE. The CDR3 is CASTPGQGSGYTF. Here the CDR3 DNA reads TGTGCCAGCACCCCGGGACAGGGTTCTGGCTACACCTTC.

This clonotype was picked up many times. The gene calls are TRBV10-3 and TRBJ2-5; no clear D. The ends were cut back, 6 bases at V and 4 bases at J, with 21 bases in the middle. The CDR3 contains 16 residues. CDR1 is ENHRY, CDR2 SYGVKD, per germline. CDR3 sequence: CAISALSPVDGETQYF. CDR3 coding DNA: TGTGCCATCAGCGCCTTATCTCCAGTAGATGGAGAGACCCAGTACTTC.

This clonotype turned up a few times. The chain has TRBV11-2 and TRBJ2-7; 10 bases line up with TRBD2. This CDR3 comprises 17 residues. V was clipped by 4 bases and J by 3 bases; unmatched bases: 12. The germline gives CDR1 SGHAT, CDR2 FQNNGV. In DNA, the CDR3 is TGTGCCAGCAGCTCCCTCCCCGGGACTAGCGTCCACTACGAGCAGTACTTC. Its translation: CASSSLPGTSVHYEQYF.

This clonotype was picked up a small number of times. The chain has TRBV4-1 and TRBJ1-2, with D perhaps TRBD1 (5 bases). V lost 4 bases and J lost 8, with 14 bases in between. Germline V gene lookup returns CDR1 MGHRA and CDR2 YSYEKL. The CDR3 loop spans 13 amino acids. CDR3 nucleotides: TGCGCCAGCAGCCGCTTCAGGGCGGAAGGCTACACCTTC. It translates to CASSRFRAEGYTF.

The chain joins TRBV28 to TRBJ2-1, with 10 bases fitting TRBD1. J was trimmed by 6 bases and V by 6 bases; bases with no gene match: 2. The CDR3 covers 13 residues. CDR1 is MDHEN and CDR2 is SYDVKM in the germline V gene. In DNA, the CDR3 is TGTGCCAGCAGAGACAGGGGGCGCAATGAGCAGTTCTTC. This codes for CASRDRGRNEQFF.

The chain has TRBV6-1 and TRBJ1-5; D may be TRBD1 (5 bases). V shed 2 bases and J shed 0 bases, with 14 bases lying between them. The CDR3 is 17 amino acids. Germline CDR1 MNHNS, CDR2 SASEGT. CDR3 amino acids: CASSETSGRYSNQPQHF. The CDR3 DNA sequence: TGTGCCAGCAGTGAAACTTCGGGACGGTATAGCAATCAGCCCCAGCATTTT.

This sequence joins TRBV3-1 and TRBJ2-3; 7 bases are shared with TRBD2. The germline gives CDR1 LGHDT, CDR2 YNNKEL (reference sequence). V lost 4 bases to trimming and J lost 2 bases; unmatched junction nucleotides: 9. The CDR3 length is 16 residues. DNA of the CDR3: TGTGCCAGCAGCCTAGCAAGCGGGGAGTCCACAGATACGCAGTATTTT. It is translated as CASSLASGESTDTQYF.

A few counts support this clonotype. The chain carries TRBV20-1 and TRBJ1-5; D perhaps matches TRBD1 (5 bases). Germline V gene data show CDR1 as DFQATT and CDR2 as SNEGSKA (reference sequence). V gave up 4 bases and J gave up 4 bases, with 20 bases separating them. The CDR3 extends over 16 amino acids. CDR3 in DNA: TGCAGTGCTACACCGGGACCCTCGGGGCTTAATCAGCCCCAGCATTTT. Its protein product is CSATPGPSGLNQPQHF.

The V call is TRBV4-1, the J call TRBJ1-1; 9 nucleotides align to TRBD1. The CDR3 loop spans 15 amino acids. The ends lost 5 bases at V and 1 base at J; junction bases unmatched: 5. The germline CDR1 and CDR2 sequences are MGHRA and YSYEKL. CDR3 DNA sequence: TGCGCCAGCAGCGGGACAGGGACGGCGAACACTGAAGCTTTCTTT. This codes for CASSGTGTANTEAFF.

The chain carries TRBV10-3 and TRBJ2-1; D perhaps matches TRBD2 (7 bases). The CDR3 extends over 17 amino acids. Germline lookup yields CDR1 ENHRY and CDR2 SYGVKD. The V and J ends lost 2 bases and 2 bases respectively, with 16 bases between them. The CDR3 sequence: CAISELRSRGPYNEQFF. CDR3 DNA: TGTGCCATCAGTGAGCTCCGCTCGCGGGGGCCCTACAATGAGCAGTTCTTC.

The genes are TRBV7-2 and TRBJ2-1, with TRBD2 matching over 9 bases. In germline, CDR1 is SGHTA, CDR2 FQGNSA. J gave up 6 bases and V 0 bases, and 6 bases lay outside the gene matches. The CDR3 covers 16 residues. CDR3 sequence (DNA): TGTGCCAGCAGCTTAGCGGGGACTAGCCTACGCAATGAGCAGTTCTTC. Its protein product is CASSLAGTSLRNEQFF.

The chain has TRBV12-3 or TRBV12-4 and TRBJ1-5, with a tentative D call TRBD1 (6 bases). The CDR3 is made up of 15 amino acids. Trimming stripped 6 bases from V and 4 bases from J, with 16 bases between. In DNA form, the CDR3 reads TGTGCCAGCAGAAACACGGGGGGGGCTAATCAGCCCCAGCATTTT. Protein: CASRNTGGANQPQHF.

The CDR3 DNA follows: TGCGGACGGACAGGCAGGTTGAACACTGAAGCTTTCTTT. Its protein is CGRTGRLNTEAFF. V usage is TRBV20-1 and J usage is TRBJ1-1; TRBD1 aligns across 7 bases. The CDR3 loop spans 13 amino acids. CDR1 and CDR2 (germline): DFQATT, SNEGSKA (reference sequence).

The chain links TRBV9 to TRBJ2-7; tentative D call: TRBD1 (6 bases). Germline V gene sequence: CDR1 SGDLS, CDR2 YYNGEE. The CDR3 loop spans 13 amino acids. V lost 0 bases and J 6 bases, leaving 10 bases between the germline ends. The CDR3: CASSVAGRGEQYF. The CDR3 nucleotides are TGTGCCAGCAGCGTAGCGGGCAGGGGCGAGCAGTACTTC.

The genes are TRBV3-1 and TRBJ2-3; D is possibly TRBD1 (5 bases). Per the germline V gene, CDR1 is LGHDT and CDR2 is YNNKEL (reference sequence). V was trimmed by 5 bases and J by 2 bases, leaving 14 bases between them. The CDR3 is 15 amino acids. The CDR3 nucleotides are TGTGCCAGCAGCTACCGACATGGGGCCACAGATACGCAGTATTTT. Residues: CASSYRHGATDTQYF.

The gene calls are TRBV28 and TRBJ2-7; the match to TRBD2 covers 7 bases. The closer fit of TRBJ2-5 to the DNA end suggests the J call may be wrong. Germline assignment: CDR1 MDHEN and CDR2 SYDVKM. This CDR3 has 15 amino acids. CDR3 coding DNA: TGTGCCAGCACCACCCTAGGCGGGAGCGGGGAGACCCAGTACTTC. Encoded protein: CASTTLGGSGETQYF.

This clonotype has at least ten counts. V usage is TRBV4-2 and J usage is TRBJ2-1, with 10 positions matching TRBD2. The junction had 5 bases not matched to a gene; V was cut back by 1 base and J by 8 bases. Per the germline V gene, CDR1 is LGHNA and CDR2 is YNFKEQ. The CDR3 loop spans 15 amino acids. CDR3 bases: TGTGCCAGCAGCCAAGGGATCCTAGCGGGAGATGAGCAGTTCTTC. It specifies CASSQGILAGDEQFF.

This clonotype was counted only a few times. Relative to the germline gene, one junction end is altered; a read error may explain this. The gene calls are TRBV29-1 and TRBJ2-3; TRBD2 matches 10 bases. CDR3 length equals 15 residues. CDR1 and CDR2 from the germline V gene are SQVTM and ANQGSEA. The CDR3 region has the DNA TGCAACGTTGAGGCTAGCGGGAGACGAACAGATACGCAGTATTTT. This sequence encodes CNVEASGRRTDTQYF.

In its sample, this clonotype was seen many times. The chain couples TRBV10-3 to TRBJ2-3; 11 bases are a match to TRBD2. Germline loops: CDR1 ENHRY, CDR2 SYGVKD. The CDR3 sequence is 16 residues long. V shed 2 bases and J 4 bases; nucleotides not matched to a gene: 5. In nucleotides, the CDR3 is TGTGCCATCAGTGAGCCCCGTAGCGGGGGGGCAGATACGCAGTATTTT. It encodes CAISEPRSGGADTQYF.

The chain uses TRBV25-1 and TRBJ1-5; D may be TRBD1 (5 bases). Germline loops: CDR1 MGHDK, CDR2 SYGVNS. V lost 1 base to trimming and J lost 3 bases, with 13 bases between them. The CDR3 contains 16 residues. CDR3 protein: CASSESGVGNNQPQHF. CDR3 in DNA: TGTGCCAGCAGTGAATCGGGGGTAGGGAACAATCAGCCCCAGCATTTT.

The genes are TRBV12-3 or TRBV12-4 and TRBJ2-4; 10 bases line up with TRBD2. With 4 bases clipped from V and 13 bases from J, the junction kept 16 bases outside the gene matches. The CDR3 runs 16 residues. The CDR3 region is CASSSQLAGYGNEQYF. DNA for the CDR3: TGTGCCAGCAGTTCACAACTAGCGGGATATGGCAATGAGCAGTACTTC.

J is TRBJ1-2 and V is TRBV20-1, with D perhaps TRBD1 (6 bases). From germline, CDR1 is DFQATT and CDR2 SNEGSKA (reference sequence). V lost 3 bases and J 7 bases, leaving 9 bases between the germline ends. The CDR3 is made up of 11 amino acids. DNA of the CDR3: TGCAGTGCTAGTAGGGGGGGTGGCTACACCTTC. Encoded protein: CSASRGGGYTF.